The clone carrying this TCR beta chain was observed many times. The junction departs from germline at one end; a sequencing error may be responsible. This sample was taken from a study of T cells in Graves' hyperthyroidism and ophthalmopathy. Amplified TCR beta CDR3 regions came from RNA transcripts. The HTBI set primed first-round TCR CDR3 RT-PCR. One entry per CDR3 protein, called by TCRdb with MiXCR from the multiplex PCR reads. The data contain hundreds of thousands of distinct CDR3 sequences, 13% of them seen just once; the ten biggest clones take up 9.2%. This CDR3 spans 17 amino acids. The germline V gene has CDR1 ENHRY and CDR2 SYGVKD.

Input material: blood. This sequence joins TRBV10-3 and TRBJ2-1; 11 bases are a match to TRBD2. This TCR was sampled from a young woman with Graves' hyperthyroidism. The CDR3: CAISEWDSGRAYNEQFF. In DNA, the CDR3 is TGTGCCATCAGTGAGTGGGATAGCGGGAGGGCCTATAATGAGCAGTTCTTC.